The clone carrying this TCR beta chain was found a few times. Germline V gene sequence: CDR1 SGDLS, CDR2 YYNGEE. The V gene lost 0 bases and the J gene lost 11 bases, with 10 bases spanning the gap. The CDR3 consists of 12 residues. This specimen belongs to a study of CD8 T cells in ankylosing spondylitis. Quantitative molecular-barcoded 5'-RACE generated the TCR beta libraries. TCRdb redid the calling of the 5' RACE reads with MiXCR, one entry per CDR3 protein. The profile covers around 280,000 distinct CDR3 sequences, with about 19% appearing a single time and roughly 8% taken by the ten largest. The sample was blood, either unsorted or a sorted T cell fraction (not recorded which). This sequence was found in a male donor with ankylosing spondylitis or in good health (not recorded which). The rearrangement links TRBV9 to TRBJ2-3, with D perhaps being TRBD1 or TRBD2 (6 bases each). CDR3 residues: CASSVDGGGQYF. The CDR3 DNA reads TGTGCCAGCAGCGTAGACGGAGGGGGGCAGTATTTT.